Listed here is a single T cell receptor beta chain. Antigen specificity is unknown. A single record per CDR3 protein comes from TCRdb applying MiXCR to the RT-PCR reads. The sample contains about 780,000 distinct CDR3 sequences, under 20% of which appear only once. This CDR3 has 14 residues. Germline V gene lookup returns CDR1 DFQATT and CDR2 SNEGSKA (reference sequence). Trimming shortened V by 2 bases and J by 6 bases, and 14 bases separated the two germline ends. The source of the sample is a study of response to subunit inactivated influenza vaccine. Study-level results: Researchers suggested that each seasonal influenza vaccination recruits few new T cells.

This chain connects TRBV20-1 to TRBJ2-1, with a tentative D call TRBD1 (5 bases). The sample was PBMCs from blood, taken 5 days after vaccination. The clonotype comes from a man aged 50-59 years who received an inactivated influenza vaccine. CDR3 loop: CSARTQKGFNEQFF. The CDR3, as DNA: TGCAGTGCTAGAACCCAAAAGGGGTTCAATGAGCAGTTCTTC.